Listed below are T cell receptor beta chains from one sample, sequenced in a study of T cells in Graves' hyperthyroidism and ophthalmopathy. TCRdb re-analysed the multiplex PCR reads in MiXCR, keeping a single row per CDR3 protein. Of approximately 560,000 distinct CDR3 sequences in the sample, 46% were seen once. Source material: peripheral blood or thyroid tissue (not recorded which). The origin of the receptors is a young woman with Graves' hyperthyroidism. CDR3s include the opening cysteine and the closing phenylalanine or tryptophan. Clone sizes are given selectively: once, few, many, or a class where the clone is expanded.

clone_size j_call v_call cdr3_aa
- TRBJ1-1 TRBV12-3/TRBV12-4 CASALGGGTVKAFF
- TRBJ1-6 TRBV7-2 CASSRRDSNSPLHF
- TRBJ1-5 TRBV12-3/TRBV12-4 CASSTDKAYNQPQHF
- TRBJ2-3 TRBV29-1 CSTRAREGTDTQYF
- TRBJ2-2 TRBV5-1 CASSQRTGTGNTGELFF
few TRBJ2-7 TRBV7-6 CASSLRGGSYEQYF
- TRBJ1-4 TRBV25-1 CASSARDTNEKLFF
- TRBJ2-7 TRBV10-2 CASRDAVNIYEQYF
- TRBJ2-5 TRBV2 CASLVGEYQETQYF
- TRBJ2-7 TRBV4-1 CASSQVSRGSAYEQYF
- TRBJ2-5 TRBV10-3 CAISAAGGGETQYF
- TRBJ2-5 TRBV14 CASSQDLTGIQETQYF
- TRBJ2-5 TRBV7-9 CASSLAGGPGETQYF
few TRBJ2-5 TRBV6-1 CASSDGTIQETQYF
many TRBJ1-1 TRBV29-1 CSGLLQAVENTEAFF
- TRBJ2-7 TRBV5-7 CASSLTSGTSDYEQYF
- TRBJ2-5 TRBV29-1 CSVEGGPGEETQYF
few TRBJ2-7 TRBV7-8 CASSLSTSGRRSSYEQYF
- TRBJ1-6 TRBV19 CASSPTDF
- TRBJ1-4 TRBV2 CASSDSGQVGKLFF
- TRBJ2-5 TRBV7-9 CASSSQTSFETQYF
many TRBJ1-3 TRBV24-1 CATSDSRTGRLGNTIYF
- TRBJ2-5 TRBV15 CATSSSGGETQYF
many TRBJ2-5 TRBV25-1 CASLEEGQETQYF
few TRBJ1-3 TRBV7-9 CASGDGQTGNTIYF
- TRBJ1-6 TRBV20-1 CSASAGAAPLHF
- TRBJ2-7 TRBV7-2 CASSQDWDRATYEQYF
many TRBJ1-5 TRBV2 CASTGQPQHF
- TRBJ1-4 TRBV7-2 CASRGGQDLGKLFF
many TRBJ1-2 TRBV29-1 CSAHRGLYGYTF
- TRBJ1-3 TRBV9 CASSHRLSSGNTIYF
few TRBJ2-7 TRBV7-2 CASSLERDTSTYEQYF
- TRBJ1-6 TRBV25-1 CASNGLDSPLHF
- TRBJ2-7 TRBV20-1 CSATGTSGRSVYF
- TRBJ1-5 TRBV19 CASNGAGLGNQSQHF
- TRBJ2-7 TRBV7-2 CASSLERTFPYEQYF
many TRBJ1-2 TRBV24-1 CATSDHRGTGYTF
many TRBJ1-5 TRBV2 CASSEARDRPQHF
- TRBJ2-2 TRBV19 CASSIVPGSNTGELFF
- TRBJ1-4 TRBV20-1 CSARTDGIATNEKLFF
many TRBJ2-7 TRBV7-8 CASSLSGRSREQYF
- TRBJ1-5 TRBV9 CASSATGYNQPQHF
- TRBJ2-7 TRBV9 CASSTGQSYEQYF
few TRBJ2-7 TRBV24-1 CATSEGWDKPYEQYF